Listed below are T cell receptor beta chains from one sample, sequenced in a study of OX40 agonist ivuxolimab in advanced cancers. The repertoire was sequenced with immunoSEQ multiplex PCR; TCRdb's copy has only in-frame clones and lacks some. The sample consists of approximately 15,000 clones, 75% to 90% of them appearing once. The sequencing used CD4+ or CD8+ T cells sorted from blood, collected in a trial of the OX40 agonist ivuxolimab. The receptors derive from an adult with an advanced solid tumor such as melanoma, head and neck, liver or kidney cancer. Both conserved end residues are part of each CDR3. Fields, in order: V gene, CDR3 protein.

>TRBV7-3
CASSLGQGPGELFF
>TRBV5-6
CASSPGRSTDTQYF
>TRBV30
CAWSAGDRVQETQYF
>TRBV5-8
CASSIRQGAQPQHF
>TRBV9
CASSVVGGSYNEQFF
>TRBV5-6
CASSLGQVGYTF
>TRBV7-9
CASSLYGDTQYF
>TRBV4-1
CASSQAPGTSGGNEQFF
>TRBV5-4
CASSLSVGGVSYEQYF
>TRBV7-6
CASSLDYGEQFF
>TRBV19
CASIQGQGSNQPQHF
>TRBV19
CASSIGSGFYNEQFF
>TRBV6-5
CASSPDRLTYEQYF
>TRBV19
CASIKGGSQGNIQYF
>TRBV9
CASSVGGGGGTEAFF
>TRBV7-2
CASSWTSYNEQFF
>TRBV6-5
CASRTGQGGAEAFF
>TRBV27
CASRRTGLAGGSYEQYF
>TRBV10-3
CAISGGLAGPSETQYF
>TRBV21-1
CASSKGLERERYNEQFF
>TRBV6-5
CASSLGMNTEAFF
>TRBV5-1
CASSLEEGSGSPLHF
>TRBV5-4
CASSLSTRSYEQYF
>TRBV27
CASGGMRQGLNYGYTF
>TRBV5-1
CASSLGNSGYEQYF
>TRBV11-3
CASSFRVNYEQYF
>TRBV7-3
CASSLTSGSGGTDTQYF
>TRBV5-1
CASRGRFSTDTQYF
>TRBV7-8
CASSLVGGQGARNEKLFF
>TRBV7-6
CASSPTLRGSGSYNEQFF
>TRBV30
CAWTRDRAGGELFF
>TRBV11-3
CASSSAWTGNFYEQYF
>TRBV6-1
CASSEGGGNTGELFF
>TRBV10-3
CAISSGPDNEQFF
>TRBV11-2
CASSLALGPGADTQYF
>TRBV30
CAWSQIQTGGAFF
>TRBV15
CATSRDKLAVNTGELFF
>TRBV6-6
CATNHGSNYGYTF
>TRBV15
CATSKARDSQETQYF
>TRBV27
CASSLGDSRGAGANVLTF
>TRBV7-9
CASSLASREPREYNEQFF
>TRBV30
CAWSNSGAGANVLTF
>TRBV27
CASSSGGMGTQHF
>TRBV7-2
CASSLEGTGGSYEQYF
>TRBV19
CASSSLGASSGANVLTF
>TRBV12-5
CASGPIHGTGDLYNYGYTF
>TRBV6-6
CASSARDSNNSPLHF
>TRBV10-3
CAIKRGGGVTDTQYF
>TRBV2
CASSSDSQETQYF
>TRBV5-1
CASSPGQEYNEQFF
>TRBV11-2
CASSLDGFSSGGNEQFF
>TRBV5-1
CASSFGTGRNEQYF
>TRBV5-1
CASSFASGSKDTQYF
>TRBV19
CASSMLIARDLRGEQYF
>TRBV5-1
CASSTWGSGSAVGTDTQYF
>TRBV4-2
CASSLKGWSIGYTF
>TRBV28
CASSLNDPGLAKNIQYF
>TRBV5-4
CASSPGLAGGEDTQYF
>TRBV2
CASRGDDQPRHF